The rows below give T cell receptor beta chains drawn from one sample of a study of cytomegalovirus exposure and HLA in healthy donors. The assay was immunoSEQ multiplex PCR, and TCRdb's table has in-frame clones only and misses some. The sample has 150,000 or so clones; 81% are singletons. The sample consisted of PBMCs. The receptors here all came from a woman between 18 and 30 years old in good health and CMV-seropositive. CDR3s include the opening cysteine and the closing phenylalanine or tryptophan. The D gene is left open where the match is weak. Part of the rows lack a size; the others show once, few, many or a class for expanded clones.

>TRBD1|-|TRBJ2-7|TRBV7-8
TGTGCCAGCAGCTCAAATACAGGGGGACCAGTCTACGAGCAGTACTTC
CASSSNTGGPVYEQYF
>-|-|TRBJ2-5|TRBV19
TGTGCCAGTAGGGGCAGGGTGGGAGAGACCCAGTACTTC
CASRGRVGETQYF
>TRBD2|few|TRBJ2-1|TRBV27
TGTGCCAGCACCGGACTAGCGGGGGAGTTGCAGTTCTTC
CASTGLAGELQFF
>TRBD1|-|TRBJ1-5|TRBV6-6
TGTGCCAGCAGTCAGGGGGGCACTCAGCCCCAGCATTTT
CASSQGGTQPQHF
>TRBD1|-|TRBJ2-3|TRBV7-9
TGTGCCAGCAGCTTGGGGACAGGGGGCGACGCAGATACGCAGTATTTT
CASSLGTGGDADTQYF
>TRBD1|-|TRBJ2-7|TRBV6-1
TGTGCCGCAACCCTCCGGGGACAGTCCTACGAGCAGTACTTC
CAATLRGQSYEQYF
>TRBD1|-|TRBJ1-1|TRBV7-9
TGTGCCAGCAGCTTTCCAGGGGGAATAACTGAAGCTTTCTTT
CASSFPGGITEAFF
>-|-|TRBJ2-3|TRBV10-3
TGTGCCTTCCGGGGGATTAGCACAGATACGCAGTATTTT
CAFRGISTDTQYF
>TRBD1|-|TRBJ2-7|TRBV6-1
TGTGCCAGCAGAGGGACAGGGGCCCCCTACGAGCAGTACTTC
CASRGTGAPYEQYF
>TRBD1|few|TRBJ2-3|TRBV30
TGTGCCTGGAGTGGGCAGGGGGAAAGCACAGATACGCAGTATTTT
CAWSGQGESTDTQYF
>-|-|TRBJ1-3|TRBV4-3
TGCGCCAGCAGCTGGCGGGGAGGCAACACCATATATTTT
CASSWRGGNTIYF
>-|-|TRBJ1-3|TRBV5-1
TGCGCCAGCAGCTTGGACAGGGCTGGAAACACCATATATTTT
CASSLDRAGNTIYF
>-|few|TRBJ1-5|TRBV11-1
TGTGCCAGCAGCTTTCATAGCAATCAGCCCCAGCATTTT
CASSFHSNQPQHF
>TRBD1|-|TRBJ1-5|TRBV5-8
TGTGCCAGCAGCGGGACAGCCCACAAGGATCAGCCCCAGCATTTT
CASSGTAHKDQPQHF
>TRBD1|-|TRBJ1-2|TRBV4-3
TGCGCCAGCAGCCCAGGACAGGGGACCGTTGACTATGGCTACACCTTC
CASSPGQGTVDYGYTF
>-|-|TRBJ2-1|TRBV6-1
TGTGCCAGCTATGAGTACGGAGCTTACAATGAGCAGTTCTTC
CASYEYGAYNEQFF
>-|-|TRBJ1-1|TRBV5-1
TGCGCCAGCAGCCTGACAGATAACACTGAAGCTTTCTTT
CASSLTDNTEAFF
>-|-|TRBJ1-3|TRBV7-8
TGTGCCAGCAGCTTATTGGCGGCTGGAAACACCATATATTTT
CASSLLAAGNTIYF
>-|-|TRBJ1-1|TRBV11-1
TGTGCCAGCAGCAAAGAGGTAAACACTGAAGCTTTCTTT
CASSKEVNTEAFF
>TRBD1|-|TRBJ1-1|TRBV29-1
TGCAGCGTTGAAAACAGGGGGCTTTACACTGAAGCTTTCTTT
CSVENRGLYTEAFF
>-|-|TRBJ1-3|TRBV6-1
TGTGCCAGCAGTGGAACCACAGGGATTCAAGGAAACACCATATATTTT
CASSGTTGIQGNTIYF
>TRBD2|-|TRBJ2-7|TRBV2
TGTGCCAGCAAAAAAATGGGGACTAGCTCCTACGAGCAGTACTTC
CASKKMGTSSYEQYF
>-|-|TRBJ2-7|TRBV7-2
TGTGCCAGCACTCTGAAGGGGGGGGCCCCTCTCGAGCAGTACTTC
CASTLKGGAPLEQYF
>-|-|TRBJ2-2|TRBV27
TGTGCCAGCAGGAGGGGGGGGAACACCGGGGAGCTGTTTTTT
CASRRGGNTGELFF
>-|-|TRBJ2-7|TRBV19
TGTGCCAGTAACCTCCGGGGAGGAGGGGGCGAGCAGTACTTC
CASNLRGGGGEQYF
>TRBD1|-|TRBJ2-7|TRBV19
TGTGCCAGTAATGACCGGGACAGCCTCTACGAGCAGTACTTC
CASNDRDSLYEQYF
>TRBD1|-|TRBJ2-1|TRBV4-1
TGCGCCAGCAGCCCCCTCGGGGACAGGGTCTACAATGAGCAGTTCTTC
CASSPLGDRVYNEQFF
>TRBD1|once|TRBJ1-5|TRBV6-1
TGTGCCAGCAATACGGGACAGGAGCATCAGCCCCAGCATTTT
CASNTGQEHQPQHF
>TRBD1|few|TRBJ1-2|TRBV5-1
TGCGCCAGCAGCCCCGGGACAGGGGTCCCAAACTATGGCTACACCTTC
CASSPGTGVPNYGYTF
>-|few|TRBJ1-4|TRBV6-5
TGTGCCAGCAGCCACCGACAGGACGAAAAACTGTTTTTT
CASSHRQDEKLFF
>-|-|TRBJ1-1|TRBV6-1
TGTGCCAGCAGTGACGTTTCCGGCAGGGCTAACACTGAAGCTTTCTTT
CASSDVSGRANTEAFF
>-|-|TRBJ2-2|TRBV7-9
TGTGCCAGCAGCTGGGACTGCTACTTAAATGAAGCGAACACCGGGGAGCTGTTTTTT
CASSWDCYLNEANTGELFF
>TRBD1|once|TRBJ1-1|TRBV6-1
TGTGCCAGCAGGGGGGACAGGGGGAACACTGAAGCTTTCTTT
CASRGDRGNTEAFF
>TRBD1|-|TRBJ1-1|TRBV10-3
TGTGCCATCAGTGACACAGGGGGCACTGAAGCTTTCTTT
CAISDTGGTEAFF
>-|-|TRBJ2-1|TRBV4-2
TGTGCCAGCAGCCGAGGGCCGACCGATGAGCAGTTCTTC
CASSRGPTDEQFF
>TRBD1|-|TRBJ1-2|TRBV6-1
TGTGCCAGCAGAGCCGACGACAGGGTATACACCTTC
CASRADDRVYTF
>-|-|TRBJ2-7|TRBV7-2
TGTGCCAGCAGCTTAGAATCCAGTGCCTACGAGCAGTACTTC
CASSLESSAYEQYF
>TRBD1|-|TRBJ1-1|TRBV4-2
TGTGCCAGCAGCCACGGGGGACAGGGGGCAGGGACTGAAGCTTTCTTT
CASSHGGQGAGTEAFF
>-|-|TRBJ1-6|TRBV30
TGTGCCTGGAGTCCGACGCGGTATAATTCACCCCTCCACTTT
CAWSPTRYNSPLHF
>-|-|TRBJ1-1|TRBV19
TGTGCCAGTAGTACCTCCCGGACTGAAGCTTTCTTT
CASSTSRTEAFF